This T cell receptor beta chain was retrieved from a study of T cell repertoires in cytomegalovirus infection. One entry per CDR3 protein results from TCRdb running MiXCR on the reads. The profile shows about 740,000 distinct CDR3 sequences, approximately 40% of them singletons. Germline V CDR1 and CDR2: SGHTA, FQGTGA. The ends were cut back, 3 bases at V and 11 bases at J, with 14 bases in the middle. This CDR3 contains 13 residues. The origin of this receptor is a human donor in good health (CMV status not recorded). Some clones in this sample may be carry-over from other donors' samples. The sample taken for sequencing was PBMCs. The chain combines TRBV7-3 with TRBJ1-5, with a weak D call TRBD1 (6 bases). CDR3 nucleotide sequence: TGTGCCAGCAGCTTCCGGGACAATCTGTCCCAGCATTTT. This codes for CASSFRDNLSQHF. The complete variable domain, with remaining parts taken from reference TRBV7-3 and TRBJ1-5, reads GAGVSQTPSNKVTEKGKYVELRCDPISGHTALYWYRQSLGQGPEFLIYFQGTGAADDSGLPNDRFFAVRPEGSVSTLKIQRTERGDSAVYLCASSFRDNLSQHFGDGTRLSIL.